The 7 T cell receptor beta chains below all came from one sample that was sequenced in a study of shared clonotypes between healthy human individuals. Some clones are missing from TCRdb's copy, which holds only in-frame ones; the method was immunoSEQ multiplex PCR. The sample has around 990,000 clones, approximately 77% seen once. The sample taken for sequencing was memory CD4+ T cells from PBMCs. Subset denoted: CD45RA-negative fraction. Every receptor here comes from a man aged 18 to 30 in good health. Some clones in this sample may be carry-over from other donors' samples.

Comments on this clone: Other nucleotide sequences in the sample specify the same CDR3. The rearrangement links TRBV27 to TRBJ1-6; maybe TRBD1 (6 bases). V dropped 2 bases and J dropped 5 bases, with 10 bases sitting between them. Germline V lookup: CDR1 MNHEY, CDR2 SMNVEV (reference sequence). CDR3 size: 15 residues. The CDR3 sequence: CASSLRRQDNSPLHF. The DNA of the CDR3 is TGTGCCAGCAGTTTAAGGAGACAGGATAATTCACCCCTCCACTTT.

The rearrangement links TRBV19 to TRBJ2-5; the D gene could be TRBD1 or TRBD2 (5 bases each). Trimming pared 1 base from V and 2 bases from J, leaving 5 bases between. The CDR3 has 13 residues. Germline assignment: CDR1 LNHDA and CDR2 SQIVND (reference sequence). CDR3 sequence reads: CASSIGGQETQYF. The CDR3 DNA follows: TGTGCCAGTAGTATAGGGGGGCAAGAGACCCAGTACTTC.

This rearrangement joins TRBV18 to TRBJ1-3; the match to TRBD1 covers 10 bases. This CDR3 is built from 17 residues. V shed 6 bases and J 7 bases; nucleotides not matched to a gene: 15. CDR1 and CDR2 from the germline V gene are KGHSH and LQKENI. The CDR3 region is CASSLTSTDRGWNTIYF. CDR3 sequence (DNA): TGTGCCAGCTCCCTCACCTCCACGGACAGGGGGTGGAACACCATATATTTT.

This clone was found once. This chain links TRBV30 with TRBJ2-6; D remains ambiguous. V lost 5 bases to trimming and J lost 4 bases, with 15 bases between them. CDR1 is GTSNPN and CDR2 is SVGIG in the germline V gene (reference sequence). The CDR3 contains 15 residues. The CDR3 sequence is CAWAKGRSGANVLTF. The CDR3 region has the DNA TGTGCCTGGGCCAAGGGCCGGTCCGGGGCCAACGTCCTGACTTTC.

The genes are TRBV21-1 and TRBJ1-3; TRBD1, as called in the table, went unchecked against the DNA. TRBV21-1 is assigned pseudogene status. The CDR3 sequence is 19 residues long. The CDR3, as DNA: TGTGCCAGCAGCATAGGCGGAAGAAAGGGACAGGGGGCTGGAAACACCATATATTTT. This sequence encodes CASSIGGRKGQGAGNTIYF.

The V and J genes are TRBV7-2 and TRBJ2-3, with D perhaps TRBD2 (6 bases). The CDR3 has 15 amino acids. V was cut by 3 bases and J by 0 bases, with 10 bases left in between. The germline V gene has CDR1 SGHTA and CDR2 FQGNSA. The DNA for the CDR3 is TGTGCCAGCAGCTTTGCTAGCGTTAGCACAGATACGCAGTATTTT. As protein: CASSFASVSTDTQYF.

The chain uses TRBV5-5 and TRBJ1-4, with TRBD1 identical over 7 bases. V lost 3 bases to trimming and J lost 6 bases; unmatched junction nucleotides: 8. The germline CDR1 and CDR2 sequences are SGHKS and YYEKEE (reference sequence). The CDR3 runs 15 residues. In DNA form, the CDR3 reads TGTGCCAGCAGCTCTTCCGAGACAGGGTATGAAAAACTGTTTTTT. Its translation: CASSSSETGYEKLFF.